This entry lists 14 T cell receptor beta chains sequenced from one sample in a study of blood T cell repertoires in COVID-19 (dated by TCRdb to 2019 to 2021). The library was generated by the immunoSEQ multiplex PCR assay. The table was pulled from immuneACCESS by TCRdb, which kept in-frame rearrangements only. Such tables lose some clones; where checked, under half of the loss comes from unresolved V genes, and the rest has no known cause. The sample table contains roughly 190,000 clones; only one count was recorded for around 82% of them. The ten largest clones capture roughly 5.2% of the sample. The source material was PBMCs or T cells enriched from blood (not recorded which). The origin of the receptors is a woman in her sixties or seventies with acute COVID-19.

The rearrangement joins TRBV5-6 to TRBJ2-3, with no clear D. The V gene lost 3 bases and the J gene lost 4 bases, with 9 bases spanning the gap. In germline, CDR1 is SGHDT, CDR2 YYEEEE. The length of the CDR3 is 13 residues. The CDR3, as DNA: TGTGCCAGCAGCTCCTTGAGAGCAGATACGCAGTATTTT. Protein product: CASSSLRADTQYF.

The chain carries TRBV14 and TRBJ2-7, with D maybe TRBD1 (6 bases). Germline assignment: CDR1 SGHDN and CDR2 FVKESK. The CDR3 consists of 13 residues. Trimming took 4 bases from V and 3 from J, leaving 10 bases between them. The CDR3 sequence: CASSLGQYYEQYV. CDR3 nucleotide sequence: TGTGCCAGCAGCCTTGGACAGTACTACGAGCAGTACGTC.

The chain combines TRBV4-3 with TRBJ1-3; possibly TRBD1 for D (5 bases). The germline V gene encodes CDR1 LGHNA and CDR2 YSLEER. There are 17 residues in the CDR3. The V end was cut by 1 base, the J end by 0 bases, with 13 bases between. CDR3 in amino acids: CASSQGNGGGSGNTIYF. For the CDR3, the DNA is TGCGCCAGCAGCCAAGGAAACGGGGGGGGCTCTGGAAACACCATATATTTT.

This clone was found once. J is TRBJ1-4 and V is TRBV7-9, with 7 bases identical to TRBD1. The V gene end was trimmed by 3 bases and the J gene end by 2 bases; junction bases not matched to a gene: 6. The germline gives CDR1 SEHNR, CDR2 FQNEAQ (reference sequence). The CDR3 runs to 16 residues. CDR3 protein: CASSFITGATNEKLFF. The CDR3 DNA sequence: TGTGCCAGCAGCTTTATCACAGGGGCGACTAATGAAAAACTGTTTTTT.

This chain links TRBV27 with TRBJ2-2; TRBD1 agrees at 7 bases. V gave up 5 bases and J gave up 8 bases; unmatched junction bases: 8. CDR3 length equals 14 residues. Germline CDR1 is MNHEY and CDR2 is SMNVEV (reference sequence). The CDR3 DNA reads as TGTGCCAGCAGTACCCGACAGGGAGCAGGGGAGCTGTTTTTT. This sequence encodes CASSTRQGAGELFF.

This sequence joins TRBV11-2 and TRBJ2-7; D not resolved. Germline loops: CDR1 SGHAT, CDR2 FQNNGV. Trimming cost V 2 bases and J 4 bases, with 6 bases left between them. The CDR3 has 12 amino acids. The CDR3 reads CASSLPLYEQYF. CDR3 in DNA: TGTGCCAGCAGCTTACCTCTTTACGAGCAGTACTTC.

This chain joins TRBV4-3 and TRBJ2-5; TRBD2 aligns across 8 bases. V gave up 5 bases and J gave up 4 bases; unmatched junction bases: 3. The CDR3 is 13 amino acids. CDR1 LGHNA and CDR2 YSLEER come from the germline V gene. CDR3 in amino acids: CASSVGGGETQYF. In DNA, the CDR3 is TGCGCCAGCAGCGTCGGGGGGGGAGAGACCCAGTACTTC.

This clone was counted a single time. The chain employs TRBV4-1 and TRBJ1-2, with 8 bases matching TRBD1. Germline CDR1 MGHRA, CDR2 YSYEKL. CDR3 length equals 21 residues. V dropped 2 bases and J dropped 4; count of bases not matched to a gene: 24. CDR3 loop: CASSQQLKDGTGLLRGYGYTF. The CDR3 bases are TGCGCCAGCAGCCAACAACTTAAAGACGGGACAGGTCTTCTACGGGGCTATGGCTACACCTTC.

In its sample, this clone was seen a few times. The chain couples TRBV6-6 to TRBJ2-7; tentative D call: TRBD2 (5 bases). Germline assignment: CDR1 MNHNY and CDR2 SVGAGI (reference sequence). V was trimmed by 5 bases and J by 7 bases, leaving 12 bases between them. There are 12 residues in the CDR3. CDR3 coding DNA: TGTGCCAGCAGTCTCGTCCGAGGGGAGCAGTACGTC. It yields the protein CASSLVRGEQYV.

The V gene is TRBV2, the J gene TRBJ2-1, with 7 bases identical to TRBD1. The CDR3 runs to 13 residues. V lost 6 bases and J lost 6; bases outside the gene matches: 5. Germline values: CDR1 SNHLY, CDR2 FYNNEI. The DNA for the CDR3 is TGTGCCAGCAGCCTAGGACAGGTCAATGAGCAGTTCTTC. This gives the protein CASSLGQVNEQFF.

This clone was found once. The J gene is TRBJ2-7, the V gene TRBV10-1; D gene uncertain. This CDR3 spans 13 amino acids. V shed 6 bases and J shed 0 bases, with 9 bases lying between them. The germline CDR1 and CDR2 sequences are WNHNN and SYGVQD (reference sequence). CDR3 sequence reads: CASRHDNSYEQYF. The CDR3 nucleotides read TGCGCCAGCAGGCATGACAACTCCTACGAGCAGTACTTC.

The V call is TRBV2, the J call TRBJ1-1, with a tentative D call TRBD1 (6 bases). CDR3 length equals 14 residues. V was shortened by 9 bases and J by 1 base, with 15 bases between the two germline ends. Germline V lookup: CDR1 SNHLY, CDR2 FYNNEI. In DNA form, the CDR3 reads TGTGCCAGGGGGACACCCTCGAGGAACACTGAAGCTTTCTTT. Its translation: CARGTPSRNTEAFF.

The chain carries TRBV7-9 and TRBJ1-4, with D possibly TRBD1 on 5 matching bases. V was shortened by 3 bases and J by 6 bases, with 23 bases between the two germline ends. Per germline, CDR1 SEHNR and CDR2 FQNEAQ (reference sequence). This CDR3 has 18 amino acids. For the CDR3, the DNA is TGTGCCAGCAGCTTCCTCCCTTATTTCCGGGACTCCGATGAAAAACTGTTTTTT. Translated: CASSFLPYFRDSDEKLFF.

The J gene is TRBJ2-7, the V gene TRBV12-3 or TRBV12-4; 9 positions agree with TRBD2. The CDR3 length is 13 residues. Trimming removed 6 bases from V and 7 bases from J; junction bases left unmatched: 7. The CDR3 sequence: CASSSGTSREQYF. The CDR3 DNA reads as TGTGCCAGCAGCTCCGGGACTAGCCGTGAGCAGTACTTC.